This passage covers 13 T cell receptor beta chains from one sample sequenced in a study. Generated by immunoSEQ multiplex PCR, the TCRdb table keeps only in-frame clones and is missing some. Of 60,000 to 85,000 clones listed, 85% to 95% are singletons. Specimen: PBMCs. Receptor source: a middle-aged man with rheumatoid arthritis.

This rearrangement joins TRBV7-2 to TRBJ2-7; tentative D call: TRBD2 (6 bases). The CDR3 totals 13 residues. The germline gives CDR1 SGHTA, CDR2 FQGNSA. Trimming left V 6 bases short and J 2 bases short, with 11 bases between. The CDR3 DNA sequence: TGTGCCAGCAGTGGAGGGCCCGCCTACGAGCAGTACTTC. This sequence encodes CASSGGPAYEQYF.

The chain employs TRBV7-2 and TRBJ1-5, with a tentative D call TRBD1 (6 bases). The CDR3 spans 14 residues. CDR1 is SGHTA and CDR2 is FQGNSA in the germline V gene. V was clipped by 4 bases and J by 8 bases, with 15 bases between them. The CDR3 region is CASSSIQGGEPQHF. The CDR3 DNA follows: TGTGCCAGCAGCTCCATCCAAGGGGGGGAGCCCCAGCATTTT.

The chain recombines TRBV28 with TRBJ1-3; D is unclear. V lost 6 bases and J 4 bases, leaving 7 bases between the germline ends. The CDR3 is 12 amino acids. CDR1 is MDHEN, CDR2 SYDVKM, per germline. The CDR3 DNA is TGTGCCAGCAGGGGATCCGGAAACACCATATATTTT. Translation: CASRGSGNTIYF.

The chain uses TRBV28 and TRBJ1-5; no clear D. This CDR3 is 15 amino acids long. CDR1 MDHEN and CDR2 SYDVKM come from the germline V gene. V was shortened by 1 base and J by 2 bases, with 9 bases between the two germline ends. Written as DNA, the CDR3 is TGTGCCAGCAGTTTATTGTCTGGTGGCAATCAGCCCCAGCATTTT. Protein sequence: CASSLLSGGNQPQHF.

The chain combines TRBV6-1 with TRBJ1-3, with 10 bases identical to TRBD1. Trimming at V came to 3 bases and at J to 4 bases, leaving 6 bases not matched to a gene. This CDR3 is built from 16 residues. Per germline, CDR1 MNHNS and CDR2 SASEGT. In nucleotides, the CDR3 is TGTGCCAGCAGTGAGGAGACAGGGGGCTACGGAAACACCATATATTTT. Translation: CASSEETGGYGNTIYF.

The rearrangement uses TRBV2 and TRBJ2-1; D perhaps matches TRBD1 (5 bases). CDR3 length equals 14 residues. Per germline, CDR1 SNHLY and CDR2 FYNNEI. V was cut by 3 bases and J by 4 bases, with 10 bases left in between. The CDR3 loop reads CASSDRAHYNEQFF. Written as DNA, the CDR3 is TGTGCCAGCAGTGACAGGGCCCATTACAATGAGCAGTTCTTC. Full variable domain (remainder filled in from reference TRBV2 and TRBJ2-1): EPEVTQTPSHQVTQMGQEVILRCVPISNHLYFYWYRQILGQKVEFLVSFYNNEISEKSEIFDDQFSVERPDGSNFTLKIRSTKLEDSAMYFCASSDRAHYNEQFFGPGTRLTVL.

This chain joins TRBV30 and TRBJ1-6, with D unresolved. Trimming removed 3 bases from V and 1 base from J, with 13 bases in between. CDR1 is GTSNPN and CDR2 is SVGIG in the germline V gene (reference sequence). The CDR3 consists of 16 residues. In nucleotides, the CDR3 is TGTGCCTGGAGGCCCCCCGCAGCATCCTATAATTCACCCCTCCACTTT. Encoded protein: CAWRPPAASYNSPLHF.

The chain joins TRBV6-5 to TRBJ1-2; D is unresolved. CDR1 and CDR2 (germline): MNHEY, SVGAGI. CDR3 length equals 16 residues. V lost 0 bases, J lost 4 bases, and 15 bases lay in between. Written as DNA, the CDR3 is TGTGCCAGCAGTTACTCGGAGGACTGGCTTGGCTATGGCTACACCTTC. As protein: CASSYSEDWLGYGYTF.

The rearrangement links TRBV19 to TRBJ1-3; D is ambiguous. CDR1 and CDR2 from the germline V gene are LNHDA and SQIVND (reference sequence). Trimming cost V 8 bases and J 0 bases, with 8 bases left between them. The CDR3 is 13 amino acids. The CDR3 reads CASSESSGNTIYF. For the CDR3, the DNA is TGTGCCAGTTCAGAGAGCTCTGGAAACACCATATATTTT. The full variable domain, its missing parts supplied by reference TRBV19 and TRBJ1-3, is DGGITQSPKYLFRKEGQNVTLSCEQNLNHDAMYWYRQDPGQGLRLIYYSQIVNDFQKGDIAEGYSVSREKKESFPLTVTSAQKNPTAFYLCASSESSGNTIYFGEGSWLTVV.

This clone appeared a single time. The chain uses TRBV18 and TRBJ1-5; TRBD1 aligns across 7 bases. The V and J ends lost 6 bases and 8 bases, in that order; junction bases with no gene match: 7. Germline V CDR1 and CDR2: KGHSH, LQKENI. CDR3 length: 13 residues. CDR3 sequence (DNA): TGTGCCAGCTCCCCGGGAGGGGGCGAGCCCCAGCATTTT. Its protein product is CASSPGGGEPQHF.

The chain employs TRBV7-6 and TRBJ2-3; 9 bases map to TRBD2. Trimming removed 5 bases from V and 0 bases from J; junction bases left unmatched: 3. Germline CDR1 reads SGHVS; CDR2 reads FNYEAQ. This CDR3 has 15 residues. CDR3 DNA: TGTGCCAGCAGCGCGGCGGGGGGGAGCACAGATACGCAGTATTTT. It encodes CASSAAGGSTDTQYF.

This chain joins TRBV19 and TRBJ2-7, with TRBD1 identical over 10 bases. CDR3 length equals 14 residues. The germline V gene has CDR1 LNHDA and CDR2 SQIVND (reference sequence). V lost 6 bases to trimming and J lost 10 bases; unmatched junction nucleotides: 12. The CDR3 reads CASSASRDRGRQYF. The CDR3 nucleotides read TGTGCCAGTAGCGCTTCCCGGGACAGGGGTAGACAGTACTTC.

The rearrangement joins TRBV29-1 to TRBJ1-1, with a possible D match to TRBD1 (5 bases). V was trimmed by 7 bases and J by 0 bases, leaving 15 bases between them. The CDR3 is 14 amino acids. Looked up from germline, CDR1 is SQVTM and CDR2 is ANQGSEA. CDR3 nucleotide sequence: TGCAGCGCCTCTATTCAGGGTATGAACACTGAAGCTTTCTTT. It codes for CSASIQGMNTEAFF.